This T cell receptor (beta chain) was observed in a study of cytotoxic CD8 clonotypes in ibrutinib-treated CLL. Study-level information: The authors obtained response samples at a median of about 13 months of treatment, range 6 to 36.

Sequencing was performed with immunoSEQ multiplex PCR; in TCRdb, only in-frame clones are kept and a portion is missing. The top ten hold less than 35% of the sample, which has about 97,000 clones, around four fifths seen once. This CDR3 is built from 15 residues. V was clipped by 4 bases and J by 7 bases; unmatched bases: 9. CDR1 and CDR2 (germline): SGHDT, YYEEEE. The TCR was taken from a human donor with chronic lymphocytic leukemia. This chain joins TRBV5-6 and TRBJ2-3, with 10 bases matching TRBD2. The material was PBMCs, obtained after 12 months of ibrutinib treatment. The CDR3 sequence is CASSPQRGGSNTQYF. In DNA form, the CDR3 reads TGTGCCAGCAGCCCCCAGCGGGGGGGCTCAAATACGCAGTATTTT.